This paragraph covers one TCR beta chain sequence. As yet, its antigen is unknown. The source of the sample is a study of a mutant IDH1 vaccine in newly diagnosed glioma. The wider study: Either 4-6 weeks after radiotherapy alone or alongside temozolomide, vaccination was begun. Patients got radiotherapy, temozolomide, or both beforehand, and most got both.

Specified time point: week 35, safety follow-up. Each dose delivered 300 ug of mutant IDH1 20-mer peptide subcutaneously with imiquimod. The repertoire was sequenced with immunoSEQ multiplex PCR; TCRdb's copy has only in-frame clones and lacks some. In the table there are roughly 68,000 clones, 74% of which are singletons. Germline V CDR1 and CDR2: MNHNS, SASEGT. The length of the CDR3 is 13 residues. V dropped 6 bases and J dropped 5 bases, with 11 bases sitting between them. The V and J genes are TRBV6-1 and TRBJ1-5, with D unresolved. Sequenced material: PBMCs, taken from a glioma patient whose treatment included an IDH1 peptide vaccine. This clonotype originated in a man aged 45-65 years with glioma. This CDR3 reads CASSSRTDQPQHF. The CDR3 DNA reads TGTGCCAGCAGCTCCCGAACTGATCAGCCCCAGCATTTT.